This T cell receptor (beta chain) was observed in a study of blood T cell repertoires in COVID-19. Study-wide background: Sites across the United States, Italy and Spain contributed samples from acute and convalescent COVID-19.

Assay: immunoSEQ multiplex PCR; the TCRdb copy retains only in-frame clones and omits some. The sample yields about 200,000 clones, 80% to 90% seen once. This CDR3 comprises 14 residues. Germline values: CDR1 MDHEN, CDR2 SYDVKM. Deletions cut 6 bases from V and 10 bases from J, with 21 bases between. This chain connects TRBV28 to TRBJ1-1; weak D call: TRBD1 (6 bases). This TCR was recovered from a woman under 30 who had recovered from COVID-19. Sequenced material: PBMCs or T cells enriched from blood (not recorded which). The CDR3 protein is CASRSQGRSVGAFF. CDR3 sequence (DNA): TGTGCCAGCAGATCACAGGGAAGGAGCGTTGGAGCTTTCTTT.